The rows below give T cell receptor beta chains drawn from one sample of a study of T cell repertoires in cytomegalovirus infection. TCRdb reanalysed the reads using MiXCR and keeps one entry per CDR3 protein. The sample consists of around 180,000 distinct CDR3 sequences, approximately 20% of them appearing once. Sample: PBMCs. The receptor source for this set is a human donor in good health (CMV status not recorded). Some clones in this sample may be carry-over from other donors' samples. Each CDR3 is given with its conserved first and last residue. Each record gives: CDR3 DNA, CDR3 protein, V gene, J gene, D gene, clone size. A D gene is named only where the DNA matches it firmly. Some rows have no size entry. The others give once, few or many, or a class for an expanded clone.

CDR3 DNA: TGTGCCAGTAGTCTCAATACGGGGAGGCTGTTTTTT; CDR3 protein: CASSLNTGRLFF; V gene: TRBV19; J gene: TRBJ1-4; D gene: -; clone size: -
CDR3 DNA: TGTGCCAGCTCCCCCGAGCGTACTGAAGGACAGCCCCAGCATTTT; CDR3 protein: CASSPERTEGQPQHF; V gene: TRBV18; J gene: TRBJ1-5; D gene: -; clone size: few
CDR3 DNA: TGTGCCAGCAGCCCCCCGGGACAGGTTAGCACAGATACGCAGTATTTT; CDR3 protein: CASSPPGQVSTDTQYF; V gene: TRBV7-4; J gene: TRBJ2-3; D gene: TRBD1; clone size: -
CDR3 DNA: TGTGCCAGCAGCAGCAGAGGCTATGGCTACACCTTC; CDR3 protein: CASSSRGYGYTF; V gene: TRBV7-2; J gene: TRBJ1-2; D gene: -; clone size: few
CDR3 DNA: TGTGCCAGCAGCTTTGCCCTCACAGATACGCAGTATTTT; CDR3 protein: CASSFALTDTQYF; V gene: TRBV11-2; J gene: TRBJ2-3; D gene: -; clone size: many
CDR3 DNA: TGTGCCAGCAGTGAGCTAGAAGGCAACGAGCAGTACTTC; CDR3 protein: CASSELEGNEQYF; V gene: TRBV2; J gene: TRBJ2-7; D gene: -; clone size: -
CDR3 DNA: TGTGCCAGCACCCTCGGGACGAACACTGAAGCTTTCTTT; CDR3 protein: CASTLGTNTEAFF; V gene: TRBV12-3/TRBV12-4; J gene: TRBJ1-1; D gene: -; clone size: few
CDR3 DNA: TGTGCCAGCAGGCACCCTAGCGGGCCCTACAATGAGCAGTTCTTC; CDR3 protein: CASRHPSGPYNEQFF; V gene: TRBV2; J gene: TRBJ2-1; D gene: TRBD2; clone size: -
CDR3 DNA: TGTGCCAGCTCCCAGGGGAATCAGCCCCAGCATTTT; CDR3 protein: CASSQGNQPQHF; V gene: TRBV7-9; J gene: TRBJ1-5; D gene: -; clone size: many
CDR3 DNA: TGTGCCAGCAGTTTAGGACAGGGAACCAATCAGCCCCAGCATTTT; CDR3 protein: CASSLGQGTNQPQHF; V gene: TRBV28; J gene: TRBJ1-5; D gene: TRBD1; clone size: many
CDR3 DNA: TGTGCCAGCAGCGGGGGGGGGGGTGAGCAGTACTTC; CDR3 protein: CASSGGGGEQYF; V gene: TRBV7-2; J gene: TRBJ2-7; D gene: TRBD2; clone size: many
CDR3 DNA: TGTGCCAGCAGCTTGACAGGGACAGTGAACACTGAAGCTTTCTTT; CDR3 protein: CASSLTGTVNTEAFF; V gene: TRBV7-6; J gene: TRBJ1-1; D gene: TRBD1; clone size: many
CDR3 DNA: TGTGCCAGTAGTAGAGCGGGCCGCTCCTACGAGCAGTACTTC; CDR3 protein: CASSRAGRSYEQYF; V gene: TRBV19; J gene: TRBJ2-7; D gene: -; clone size: many
CDR3 DNA: TGTGCCAGCAGTTACTCAACAATCAGAAGTCTCGGTGGCTACACCTTC; CDR3 protein: CASSYSTIRSLGGYTF; V gene: TRBV6-5; J gene: TRBJ1-2; D gene: -; clone size: -
CDR3 DNA: TGTGCCAGCAGCGGCAGACAGGCTTGGGAGACCCAGTACTTC; CDR3 protein: CASSGRQAWETQYF; V gene: TRBV7-2; J gene: TRBJ2-5; D gene: -; clone size: many
CDR3 DNA: TGTGCCAGCAGCCCGGGACAGACTAGAAGCACAGATACGCAGTATTTT; CDR3 protein: CASSPGQTRSTDTQYF; V gene: TRBV5-4; J gene: TRBJ2-3; D gene: -; clone size: -
CDR3 DNA: TGTGCCAGCAGTTCGGCTGGGGCACCTAGCAATCAGCCCCAGCATTTT; CDR3 protein: CASSSAGAPSNQPQHF; V gene: TRBV27; J gene: TRBJ1-5; D gene: -; clone size: -
CDR3 DNA: TGTGCCAGCAGCTCCAGACTGCGTTGGCAGGATACGCAGTATTTT; CDR3 protein: CASSSRLRWQDTQYF; V gene: TRBV13; J gene: TRBJ2-3; D gene: -; clone size: -
CDR3 DNA: TGTGCCTGGAGCGGGGACGGACCTTGGAGGAATGAAAAACTGTTTTTT; CDR3 protein: CAWSGDGPWRNEKLFF; V gene: TRBV30; J gene: TRBJ1-4; D gene: -; clone size: few
CDR3 DNA: TGTGCCAGCACGGACGGAGCTTACGAGCAGTACTTC; CDR3 protein: CASTDGAYEQYF; V gene: TRBV7-9; J gene: TRBJ2-7; D gene: -; clone size: few
CDR3 DNA: TGTGCCAGCAGCTTAACTTTAGGGATGGGAGAGACCCAGTACTTC; CDR3 protein: CASSLTLGMGETQYF; V gene: TRBV7-3; J gene: TRBJ2-5; D gene: -; clone size: few
CDR3 DNA: TGTGCCATCAGATCAGGGGACCAAGAGACCCAGTACTTC; CDR3 protein: CAIRSGDQETQYF; V gene: TRBV10-3; J gene: TRBJ2-5; D gene: -; clone size: -
CDR3 DNA: TGCGCCAGCAGCCAAGATGAGAGGGAGCGGAATGAGCAGTTCTTC; CDR3 protein: CASSQDERERNEQFF; V gene: TRBV4-3; J gene: TRBJ2-1; D gene: -; clone size: few
CDR3 DNA: TGTGCCAGCAGAGTTCCCGGGATTTGCTCCTACAATGAGCAGTTCTTC; CDR3 protein: CASRVPGICSYNEQFF; V gene: TRBV6-4; J gene: TRBJ2-1; D gene: -; clone size: few
CDR3 DNA: TGTGCCAGCAGTTTACAGAGCTCCTACGAGCAGTACTTC; CDR3 protein: CASSLQSSYEQYF; V gene: TRBV28; J gene: TRBJ2-7; D gene: -; clone size: few
CDR3 DNA: TGTGCCAGCAGTCTGGTTGTCGGCGGGGAGCTGTTTTTT; CDR3 protein: CASSLVVGGELFF; V gene: TRBV28; J gene: TRBJ2-2; D gene: -; clone size: few
CDR3 DNA: TGTGCCAGCAGTCAAGACAGGGGCCCCATGAACACTGAAGCTTTCTTT; CDR3 protein: CASSQDRGPMNTEAFF; V gene: TRBV2; J gene: TRBJ1-1; D gene: TRBD1; clone size: many
CDR3 DNA: TGTGCCAGCAGGAAATCGGCCTCTTATAGCAATCAGCCCCAGCATTTT; CDR3 protein: CASRKSASYSNQPQHF; V gene: TRBV12-3/TRBV12-4; J gene: TRBJ1-5; D gene: -; clone size: many
CDR3 DNA: TGTGCCAGCAGTTACTCACTAGCGGGAGTCTACGAGCAGTACTTC; CDR3 protein: CASSYSLAGVYEQYF; V gene: TRBV6-2/TRBV6-3; J gene: TRBJ2-7; D gene: TRBD2; clone size: many
CDR3 DNA: TGTGCCAGCAGTCCACTTCAGGGGCTAGATACGCAGTATTTT; CDR3 protein: CASSPLQGLDTQYF; V gene: TRBV28; J gene: TRBJ2-3; D gene: -; clone size: -
CDR3 DNA: TGTGCCAGCGCAACCTTATCCGCGGGCCAGCAGTACTTC; CDR3 protein: CASATLSAGQQYF; V gene: TRBV12-3/TRBV12-4; J gene: TRBJ2-7; D gene: -; clone size: many
CDR3 DNA: TGTGCCAGCAGCTTCGGCGCGGGAGAGCTCTACGAGCAGTACTTC; CDR3 protein: CASSFGAGELYEQYF; V gene: TRBV7-3; J gene: TRBJ2-7; D gene: TRBD2; clone size: -
CDR3 DNA: TGTGCCAGCACTGGGCAGGGGGCGCGCACCGGGGAGCTGTTTTTT; CDR3 protein: CASTGQGARTGELFF; V gene: TRBV28; J gene: TRBJ2-2; D gene: TRBD1; clone size: few
CDR3 DNA: TGTGCCAGCGGGGACGGAGAAATTCCAACTAATGAAAAACTGTTTTTT; CDR3 protein: CASGDGEIPTNEKLFF; V gene: TRBV7-6; J gene: TRBJ1-4; D gene: -; clone size: -
CDR3 DNA: TGTGCCAGCAGCGGGGACACCCGGAACACTGAAGCTTTCTTT; CDR3 protein: CASSGDTRNTEAFF; V gene: TRBV7-9; J gene: TRBJ1-1; D gene: -; clone size: -
CDR3 DNA: TGTGCCAGCAGCCCGGGACACCTAAGCGATGAGCAGTTCTTC; CDR3 protein: CASSPGHLSDEQFF; V gene: TRBV7-9; J gene: TRBJ2-1; D gene: -; clone size: few
CDR3 DNA: TGTGCCAGCAGTTACAGGGGCAGAGGAGGGTCGATGAACACTGAAGCTTTCTTT; CDR3 protein: CASSYRGRGGSMNTEAFF; V gene: TRBV6-2/TRBV6-3; J gene: TRBJ1-1; D gene: -; clone size: few
CDR3 DNA: TGTGCCAGCAGCGTAGGATTGAGACCCGATCAGCCCCAGCATTTT; CDR3 protein: CASSVGLRPDQPQHF; V gene: TRBV9; J gene: TRBJ1-5; D gene: -; clone size: few
CDR3 DNA: TGTGCCAGCAGCTTAGGACTGGGGAGCACAGATACGCAGTATTTT; CDR3 protein: CASSLGLGSTDTQYF; V gene: TRBV11-3; J gene: TRBJ2-3; D gene: -; clone size: few
CDR3 DNA: TGTGCCAGCAGAATCTCTAGCGGGGCCTACAATGAGCAGTTCTTC; CDR3 protein: CASRISSGAYNEQFF; V gene: TRBV3-1; J gene: TRBJ2-1; D gene: TRBD2; clone size: few
CDR3 DNA: TGTGCCAGCAGACCCTATAGAGCTGAAGCTTTCTTT; CDR3 protein: CASRPYRAEAFF; V gene: TRBV28; J gene: TRBJ1-1; D gene: -; clone size: few
CDR3 DNA: TGTGCCATCAGTTACACCGGACAGGGATCCTACAATGAGCAGTTCTTC; CDR3 protein: CAISYTGQGSYNEQFF; V gene: TRBV6-5; J gene: TRBJ2-1; D gene: TRBD1; clone size: -
CDR3 DNA: TGTGCCAGCAGTTGGACAGGTGGTCGCACCGGGGAGCTGTTTTTT; CDR3 protein: CASSWTGGRTGELFF; V gene: TRBV6-5; J gene: TRBJ2-2; D gene: TRBD1; clone size: many
CDR3 DNA: TGTGCCAGCAAAAGGGGTCTTAGCTCCTACGAGCAGTACTTC; CDR3 protein: CASKRGLSSYEQYF; V gene: TRBV12-3/TRBV12-4; J gene: TRBJ2-7; D gene: -; clone size: few
CDR3 DNA: TGTGCCAGCAGCTTCGGGCGGGGGGGATACAATGAGCAGTTCTTC; CDR3 protein: CASSFGRGGYNEQFF; V gene: TRBV5-4; J gene: TRBJ2-1; D gene: TRBD2; clone size: -
CDR3 DNA: TGTGCCAGCACCGGACAGGTGGGGACCGGGGAGCTGTTTTTT; CDR3 protein: CASTGQVGTGELFF; V gene: TRBV6-6; J gene: TRBJ2-2; D gene: TRBD1; clone size: few
CDR3 DNA: TGTGCCAGTCGCCTTGACACGTCTAGCAGGACCTACGAGCAGTACTTC; CDR3 protein: CASRLDTSSRTYEQYF; V gene: TRBV28; J gene: TRBJ2-7; D gene: -; clone size: few
CDR3 DNA: TGTGCCAGCAGACGCCCTGGGGCCAACGTCCTGACTTTC; CDR3 protein: CASRRPGANVLTF; V gene: TRBV12-3/TRBV12-4; J gene: TRBJ2-6; D gene: -; clone size: few
CDR3 DNA: TGTGCCAGCAGCAAGGGACAGGGGGGCCCAGATACGCAGTATTTT; CDR3 protein: CASSKGQGGPDTQYF; V gene: TRBV2; J gene: TRBJ2-3; D gene: TRBD1; clone size: few
CDR3 DNA: TGTGCCAGCACCACAACCGGGTCGCACAGCAATGAGCAGTTCTTC; CDR3 protein: CASTTTGSHSNEQFF; V gene: TRBV28; J gene: TRBJ2-1; D gene: -; clone size: -
CDR3 DNA: TGTGCCAGCAGCTTAGCAGGCCTCAATCAGCCCCAGCATTTT; CDR3 protein: CASSLAGLNQPQHF; V gene: TRBV7-9; J gene: TRBJ1-5; D gene: -; clone size: many
CDR3 DNA: TGTGCCAGCAGTGCTCCGGGCGCCCGGGGGAACGGGGAGCTGTTTTTT; CDR3 protein: CASSAPGARGNGELFF; V gene: TRBV6-4; J gene: TRBJ2-2; D gene: -; clone size: -
CDR3 DNA: TGTGCCAGCAGTTACTCAGGACAGGCGAGAAACATTCAGTACTTC; CDR3 protein: CASSYSGQARNIQYF; V gene: TRBV6-6; J gene: TRBJ2-4; D gene: TRBD1; clone size: many
CDR3 DNA: TGTGCCAGCAGCTTAGGAGTAAGGGAGCGGCGCACAGATACGCAGTATTTT; CDR3 protein: CASSLGVRERRTDTQYF; V gene: TRBV7-2; J gene: TRBJ2-3; D gene: -; clone size: many
CDR3 DNA: TGTGCCAGCAGTTGGCGATCTGGGGGTCGGGTTGAAAAACTGTTTTTT; CDR3 protein: CASSWRSGGRVEKLFF; V gene: TRBV7-2; J gene: TRBJ1-4; D gene: -; clone size: -